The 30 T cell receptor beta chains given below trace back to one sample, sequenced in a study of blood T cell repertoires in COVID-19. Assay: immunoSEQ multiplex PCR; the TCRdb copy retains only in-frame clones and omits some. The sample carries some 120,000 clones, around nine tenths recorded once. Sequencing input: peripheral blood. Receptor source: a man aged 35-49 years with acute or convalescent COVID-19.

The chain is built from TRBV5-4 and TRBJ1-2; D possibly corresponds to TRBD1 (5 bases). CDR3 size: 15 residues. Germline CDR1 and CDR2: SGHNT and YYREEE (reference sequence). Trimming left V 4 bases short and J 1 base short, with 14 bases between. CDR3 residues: CASSPDSPFNYGYTF. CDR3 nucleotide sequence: TGTGCCAGCAGCCCAGACAGCCCTTTTAACTATGGCTACACCTTC.

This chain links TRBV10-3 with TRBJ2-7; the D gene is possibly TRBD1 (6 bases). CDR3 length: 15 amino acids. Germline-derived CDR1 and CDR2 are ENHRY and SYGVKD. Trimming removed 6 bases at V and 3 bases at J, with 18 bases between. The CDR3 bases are TGTGCCATCAGGGTACAGGGTAACCTTATCTACGAGCAGTACTTC. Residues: CAIRVQGNLIYEQYF.

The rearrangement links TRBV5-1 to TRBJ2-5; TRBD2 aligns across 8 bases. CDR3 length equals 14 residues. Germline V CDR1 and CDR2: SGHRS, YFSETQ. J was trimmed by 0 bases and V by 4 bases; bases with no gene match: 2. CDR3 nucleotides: TGCGCCAGCAGCAATAGCGGGGACCAAGAGACCCAGTACTTC. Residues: CASSNSGDQETQYF.

CDR3 in amino acids: CASRGTGVGNSPLHF. The CDR3 DNA is TGTGCCAGCAGAGGGACAGGGGTAGGTAATTCACCCCTCCACTTT. The gene calls are TRBV27 and TRBJ1-6; TRBD1 matches 10 bases. Germline-derived CDR1 and CDR2 are MNHEY and SMNVEV (reference sequence). CDR3 length equals 15 residues. The V segment lost 6 bases and the J segment 6 bases; nucleotides outside the gene matches: 5.

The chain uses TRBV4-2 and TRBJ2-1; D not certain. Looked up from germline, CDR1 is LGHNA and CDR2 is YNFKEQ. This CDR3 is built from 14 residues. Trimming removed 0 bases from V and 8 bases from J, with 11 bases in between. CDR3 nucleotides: TGTGCCAGCAGCCAAGATCTTGATCGCGATGAGCAGTTCTTC. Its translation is CASSQDLDRDEQFF.

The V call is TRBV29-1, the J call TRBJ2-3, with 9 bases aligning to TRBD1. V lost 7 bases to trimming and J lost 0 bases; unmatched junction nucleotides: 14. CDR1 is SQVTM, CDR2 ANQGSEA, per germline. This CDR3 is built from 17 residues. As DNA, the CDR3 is TGCAGCGCACCGGCTTGGGGACAGGGTTACAGCACAGATACGCAGTATTTT. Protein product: CSAPAWGQGYSTDTQYF.

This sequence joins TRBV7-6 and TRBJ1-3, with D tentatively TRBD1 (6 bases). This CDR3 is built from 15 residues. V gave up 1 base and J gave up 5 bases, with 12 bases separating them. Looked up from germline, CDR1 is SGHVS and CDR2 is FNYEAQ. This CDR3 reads CASSLGLGARNTIYF. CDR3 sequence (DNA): TGTGCCAGCAGCTTAGGGCTGGGGGCTCGAAACACCATATATTTT.

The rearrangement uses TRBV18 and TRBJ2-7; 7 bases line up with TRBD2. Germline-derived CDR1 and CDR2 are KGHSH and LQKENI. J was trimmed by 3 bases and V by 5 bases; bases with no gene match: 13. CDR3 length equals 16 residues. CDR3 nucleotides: TGTGCCAGCTCAAACCGATCTTTGACTAGCCTCTACGAGCAGTACTTC. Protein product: CASSNRSLTSLYEQYF.

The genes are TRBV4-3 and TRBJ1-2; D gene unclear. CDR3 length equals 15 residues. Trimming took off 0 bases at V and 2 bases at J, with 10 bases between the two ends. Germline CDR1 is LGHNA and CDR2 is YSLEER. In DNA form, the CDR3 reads TGCGCCAGCAGCCAAGAACTAGGCAGGAACTATGGCTACACCTTC. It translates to CASSQELGRNYGYTF.

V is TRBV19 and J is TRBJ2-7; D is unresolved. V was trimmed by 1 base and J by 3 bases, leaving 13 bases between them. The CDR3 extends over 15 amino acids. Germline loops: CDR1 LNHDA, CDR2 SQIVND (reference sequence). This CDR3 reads CASSIAAQQDYEQYF. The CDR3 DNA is TGTGCCAGTAGTATAGCGGCACAGCAAGACTACGAGCAGTACTTC. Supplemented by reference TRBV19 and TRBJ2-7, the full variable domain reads DGGITQSPKYLFRKEGQNVTLSCEQNLNHDAMYWYRQDPGQGLRLIYYSQIVNDFQKGDIAEGYSVSREKKESFPLTVTSAQKNPTAFYLCASSIAAQQDYEQYFGPGTRLTVT.

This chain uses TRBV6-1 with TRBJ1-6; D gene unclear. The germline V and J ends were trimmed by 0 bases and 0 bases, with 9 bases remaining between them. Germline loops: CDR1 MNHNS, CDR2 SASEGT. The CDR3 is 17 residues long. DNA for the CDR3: TGTGCCAGCAGTGAAGCGGTAGCAAGCTCCTATAATTCACCCCTCCACTTT. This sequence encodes CASSEAVASSYNSPLHF.

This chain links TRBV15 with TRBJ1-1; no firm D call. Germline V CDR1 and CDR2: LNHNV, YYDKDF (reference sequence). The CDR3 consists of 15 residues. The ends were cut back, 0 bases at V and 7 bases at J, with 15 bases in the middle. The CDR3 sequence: CATSREAGGRIEAFF. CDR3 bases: TGTGCCACCAGCAGAGAGGCGGGTGGCCGGATTGAAGCTTTCTTT.

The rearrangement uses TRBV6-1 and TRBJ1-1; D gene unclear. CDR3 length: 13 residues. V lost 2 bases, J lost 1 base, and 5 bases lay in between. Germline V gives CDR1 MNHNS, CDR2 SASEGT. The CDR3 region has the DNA TGTGCCAGCAGTGAATACAGGAACACTGAAGCTTTCTTT. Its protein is CASSEYRNTEAFF.

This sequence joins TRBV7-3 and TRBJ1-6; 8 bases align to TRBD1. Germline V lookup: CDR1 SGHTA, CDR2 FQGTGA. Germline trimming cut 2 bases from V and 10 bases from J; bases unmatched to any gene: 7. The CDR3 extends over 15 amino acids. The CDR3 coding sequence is TGTGCCAGCAGCTTAGATTCAGGGGGCAGATCACCCCTCCACTTT. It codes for CASSLDSGGRSPLHF.

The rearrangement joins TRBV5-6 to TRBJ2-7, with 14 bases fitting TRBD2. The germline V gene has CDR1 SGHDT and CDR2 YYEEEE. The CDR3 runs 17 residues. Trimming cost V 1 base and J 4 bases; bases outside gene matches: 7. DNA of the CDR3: TGTGCCAGCAGCTTGTATGGGACTAGCGGGAGAAGATACGAGCAGTACTTC. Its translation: CASSLYGTSGRRYEQYF.

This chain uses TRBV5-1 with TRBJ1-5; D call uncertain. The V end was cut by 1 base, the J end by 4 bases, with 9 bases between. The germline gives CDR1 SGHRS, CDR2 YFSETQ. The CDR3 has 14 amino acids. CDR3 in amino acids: CASSLNGFNQPQHF. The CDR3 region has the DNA TGCGCCAGCAGCTTGAACGGGTTTAATCAGCCCCAGCATTTT.

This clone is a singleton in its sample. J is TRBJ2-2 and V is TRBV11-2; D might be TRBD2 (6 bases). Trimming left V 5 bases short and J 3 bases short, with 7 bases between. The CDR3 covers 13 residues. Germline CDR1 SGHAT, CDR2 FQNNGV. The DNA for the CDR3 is TGTGCCAGCAGCCGGAGGGACACCGGGGAGCTGTTTTTT. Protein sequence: CASSRRDTGELFF.

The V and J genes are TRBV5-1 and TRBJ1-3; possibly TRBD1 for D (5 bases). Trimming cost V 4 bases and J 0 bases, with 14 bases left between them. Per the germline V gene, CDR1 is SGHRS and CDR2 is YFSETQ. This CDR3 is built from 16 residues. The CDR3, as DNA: TGCGCCAGCAGCCCTAGACAGTTAAGCTCTGGAAACACCATATATTTT. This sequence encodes CASSPRQLSSGNTIYF.

CDR3 sequence reads: CASSQGQPGSSGNTIYF. The DNA for the CDR3 is TGTGCCAGCTCACAGGGACAGCCCGGTAGCTCTGGAAACACCATATATTTT. The chain carries TRBV18 and TRBJ1-3, with 7 positions matching TRBD1. V trimming: 4 bases; J trimming: 0 bases; junction bases outside the gene matches: 9. CDR3 length: 17 amino acids. Germline V lookup: CDR1 KGHSH, CDR2 LQKENI.

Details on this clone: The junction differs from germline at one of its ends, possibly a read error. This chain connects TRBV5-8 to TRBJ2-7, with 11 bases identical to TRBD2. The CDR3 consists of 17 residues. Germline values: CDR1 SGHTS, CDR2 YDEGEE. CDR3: CASSPDRVGTSGSIIIF. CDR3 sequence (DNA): TGTGCCAGCAGCCCGGACAGGGTTGGAACTAGCGGGAGTATTATCATTTTC.

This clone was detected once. The CDR3 loop is CASSAGTGDGYTF. CDR3 sequence (DNA): TGTGCCAGCAGCGCCGGGACAGGGGATGGCTACACCTTC. The rearrangement joins TRBV7-8 to TRBJ1-2, with 10 nucleotides matching TRBD1. J was trimmed by 6 bases and V by 5 bases; bases with no gene match: 3. The CDR3 totals 13 residues. CDR1 is SGHVS and CDR2 is FQNEAQ in the germline V gene. The complete variable domain, with remaining parts taken from reference TRBV7-8 and TRBJ1-2, reads GAGVSQSPRYKVAKRGQDVALRCDPISGHVSLFWYQQALGQGPEFLTYFQNEAQLDKSGLPSDRFFAERPEGSVSTLKIQRTQQEDSAVYLCASSAGTGDGYTFGSGTRLTVV.

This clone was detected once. For the CDR3, the DNA is TGTGCCAGCAGCCCGAGGACAGGGCCCTACGAGCAGTACTTC. Translating gives CASSPRTGPYEQYF. The chain uses TRBV7-8 and TRBJ2-7, with 8 nucleotides matching TRBD1. The CDR3 runs 14 residues. Germline V gives CDR1 SGHVS, CDR2 FQNEAQ. Losses at the gene ends were 5 bases for V and 2 bases for J; bases not matched to a gene: 5. Together with reference TRBV7-8 and TRBJ2-7, the CDR3 gives the full variable domain: GAGVSQSPRYKVAKRGQDVALRCDPISGHVSLFWYQQALGQGPEFLTYFQNEAQLDKSGLPSDRFFAERPEGSVSTLKIQRTQQEDSAVYLCASSPRTGPYEQYFGPGTRLTVT.

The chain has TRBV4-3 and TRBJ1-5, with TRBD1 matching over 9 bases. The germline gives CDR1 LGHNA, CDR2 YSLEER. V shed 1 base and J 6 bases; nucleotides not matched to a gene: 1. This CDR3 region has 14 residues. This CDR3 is CASSQATGGQPQHF. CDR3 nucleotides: TGCGCCAGCAGCCAAGCGACAGGGGGTCAGCCCCAGCATTTT.

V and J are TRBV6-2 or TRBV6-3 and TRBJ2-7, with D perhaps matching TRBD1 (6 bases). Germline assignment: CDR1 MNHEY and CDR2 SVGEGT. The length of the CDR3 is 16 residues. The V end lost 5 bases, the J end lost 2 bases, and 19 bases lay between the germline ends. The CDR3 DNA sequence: TGTGCCAGCAGTCGCCCCTCTCGACAGGAGGCCTACGAGCAGTACTTC. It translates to CASSRPSRQEAYEQYF.

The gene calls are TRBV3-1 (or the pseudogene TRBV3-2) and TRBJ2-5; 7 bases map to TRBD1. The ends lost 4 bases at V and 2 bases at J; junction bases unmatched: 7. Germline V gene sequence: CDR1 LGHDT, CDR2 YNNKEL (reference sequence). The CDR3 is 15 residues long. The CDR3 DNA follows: TGTGCCAGCAGCCCCACAGGGGATCCTCAAGAGACCCAGTACTTC. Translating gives CASSPTGDPQETQYF.

CDR3 region: CASSLRVGGTDEQFF. For the CDR3, the DNA is TGTGCCAGCAGCTTACGCGTAGGCGGGACGGATGAGCAGTTCTTC. The chain links TRBV13 to TRBJ2-1; a weak D match, TRBD2 (6 bases). CDR1 and CDR2 from the germline V gene are PRHDT and FYEKMQ (reference sequence). Trimming removed 2 bases from V and 8 bases from J, with 16 bases in between. The CDR3 length is 15 residues.

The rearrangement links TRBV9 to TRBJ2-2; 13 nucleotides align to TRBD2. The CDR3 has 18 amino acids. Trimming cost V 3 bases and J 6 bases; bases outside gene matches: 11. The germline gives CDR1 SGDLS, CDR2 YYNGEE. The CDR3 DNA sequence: TGTGCCAGCAGCGCGCCGGGACTAGCGGGGTCAGGGGCCGGGGAGCTGTTTTTT. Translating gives CASSAPGLAGSGAGELFF.

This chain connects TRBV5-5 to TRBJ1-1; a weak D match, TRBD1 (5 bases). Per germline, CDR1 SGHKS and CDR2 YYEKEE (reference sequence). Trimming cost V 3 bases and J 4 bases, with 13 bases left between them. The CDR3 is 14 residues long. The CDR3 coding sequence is TGTGCCAGCAGCTCACAGCAGGGTGGCACTGAAGCTTTCTTT. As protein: CASSSQQGGTEAFF.

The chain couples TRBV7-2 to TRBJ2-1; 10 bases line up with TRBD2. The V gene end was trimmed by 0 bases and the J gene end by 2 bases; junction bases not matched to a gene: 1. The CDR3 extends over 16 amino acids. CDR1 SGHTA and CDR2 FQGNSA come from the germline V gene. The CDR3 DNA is TGTGCCAGCAGCTTAGCGCTAGCGGGGGCCTACAATGAGCAGTTCTTC. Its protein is CASSLALAGAYNEQFF.

CDR3 residues: CASSGVRGEETQYF. The CDR3 nucleotides are TGTGCCAGCAGTGGGGTCAGGGGAGAAGAGACCCAGTACTTC. The V and J genes are TRBV2 and TRBJ2-5, with D possibly being TRBD1 (6 bases). Germline assignment: CDR1 SNHLY and CDR2 FYNNEI. The V and J ends lost 4 bases and 3 bases respectively, with 12 bases between them. The length of the CDR3 is 14 residues.